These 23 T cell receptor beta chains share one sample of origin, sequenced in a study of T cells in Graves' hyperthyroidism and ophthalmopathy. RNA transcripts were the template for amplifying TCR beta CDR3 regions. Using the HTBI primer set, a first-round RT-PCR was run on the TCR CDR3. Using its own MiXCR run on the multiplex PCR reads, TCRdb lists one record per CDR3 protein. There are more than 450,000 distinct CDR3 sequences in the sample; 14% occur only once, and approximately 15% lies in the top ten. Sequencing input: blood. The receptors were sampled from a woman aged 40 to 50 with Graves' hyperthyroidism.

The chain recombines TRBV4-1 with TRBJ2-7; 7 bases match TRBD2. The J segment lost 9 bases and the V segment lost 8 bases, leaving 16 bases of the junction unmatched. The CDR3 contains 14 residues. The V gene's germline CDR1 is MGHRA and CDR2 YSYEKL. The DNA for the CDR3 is TGCGCCAGCGGTCCGGGACTAACACCTACGTTGCAGTACTTC. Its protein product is CASGPGLTPTLQYF.

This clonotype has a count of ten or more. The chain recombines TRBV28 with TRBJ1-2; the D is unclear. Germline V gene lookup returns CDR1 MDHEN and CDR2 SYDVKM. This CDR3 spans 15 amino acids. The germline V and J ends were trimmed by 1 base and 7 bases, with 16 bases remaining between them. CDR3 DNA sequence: TGTGCCAGCAGTTTATTCGTAGGGTTCTTGGCTGGCTACACCTTC. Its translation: CASSLFVGFLAGYTF.

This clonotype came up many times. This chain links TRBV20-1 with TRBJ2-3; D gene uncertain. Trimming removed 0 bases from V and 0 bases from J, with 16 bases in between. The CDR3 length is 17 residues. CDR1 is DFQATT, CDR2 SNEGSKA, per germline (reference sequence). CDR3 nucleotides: TGCAGTGCTAGAGATTTGATATTGGGAAGTAGCACAGATACGCAGTATTTT. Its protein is CSARDLILGSSTDTQYF.

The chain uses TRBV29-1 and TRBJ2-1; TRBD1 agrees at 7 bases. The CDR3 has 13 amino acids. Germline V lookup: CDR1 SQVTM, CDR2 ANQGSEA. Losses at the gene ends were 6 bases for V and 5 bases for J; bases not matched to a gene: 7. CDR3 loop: CSVLQGNNNEQFF. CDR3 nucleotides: TGCAGCGTACTACAGGGGAATAACAATGAGCAGTTCTTC.

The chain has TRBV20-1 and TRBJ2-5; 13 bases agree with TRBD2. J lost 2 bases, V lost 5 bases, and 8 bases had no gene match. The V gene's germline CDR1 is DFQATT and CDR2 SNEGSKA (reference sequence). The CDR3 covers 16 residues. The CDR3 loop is CSAVGLAGVGQETQYF. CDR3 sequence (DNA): TGCAGTGCTGTTGGACTAGCGGGAGTGGGGCAAGAGACCCAGTACTTC.

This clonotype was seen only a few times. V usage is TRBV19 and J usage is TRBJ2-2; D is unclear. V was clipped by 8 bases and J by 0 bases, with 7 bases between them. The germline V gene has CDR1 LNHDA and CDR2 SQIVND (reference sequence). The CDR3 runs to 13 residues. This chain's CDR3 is CASRASNTGELFF. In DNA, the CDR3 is TGTGCCAGTCGAGCCTCGAACACCGGGGAGCTGTTTTTT.

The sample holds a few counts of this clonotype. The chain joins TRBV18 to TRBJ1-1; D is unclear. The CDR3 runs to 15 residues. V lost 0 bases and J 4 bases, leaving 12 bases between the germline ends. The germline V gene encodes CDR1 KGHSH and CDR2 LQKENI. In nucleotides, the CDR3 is TGTGCCAGCTCACCACCTAAGGGTAGTAGCACTGAAGCTTTCTTT. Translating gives CASSPPKGSSTEAFF. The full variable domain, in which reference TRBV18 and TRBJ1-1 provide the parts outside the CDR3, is NAGVMQNPRHLVRRRGQEARLRCSPMKGHSHVYWYRQLPEEGLKFMVYLQKENIIDESGMPKERFSAEFPKEGPSILRIQQVVRGDSAAYFCASSPPKGSSTEAFFGQGTRLTVV.

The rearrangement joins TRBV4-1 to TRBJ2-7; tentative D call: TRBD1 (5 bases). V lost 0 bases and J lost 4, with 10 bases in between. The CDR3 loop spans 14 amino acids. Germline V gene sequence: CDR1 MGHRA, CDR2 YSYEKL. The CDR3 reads CASSQDQGFYEQYF. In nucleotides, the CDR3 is TGCGCCAGCAGCCAAGATCAGGGCTTTTACGAGCAGTACTTC.

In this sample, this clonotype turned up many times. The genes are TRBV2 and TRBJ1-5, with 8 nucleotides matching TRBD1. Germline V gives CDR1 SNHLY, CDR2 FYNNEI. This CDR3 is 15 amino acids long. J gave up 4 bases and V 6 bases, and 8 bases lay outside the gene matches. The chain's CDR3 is CASRAGTGVNQPQHF. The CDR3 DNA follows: TGTGCCAGCAGGGCCGGGACAGGCGTGAATCAGCCCCAGCATTTT.

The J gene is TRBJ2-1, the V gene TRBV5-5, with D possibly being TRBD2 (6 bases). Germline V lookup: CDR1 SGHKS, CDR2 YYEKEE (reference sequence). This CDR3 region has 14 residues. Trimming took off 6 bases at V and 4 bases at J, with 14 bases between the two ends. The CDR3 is CASNREKEYNEQFF. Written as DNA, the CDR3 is TGTGCCAGCAACCGGGAGAAGGAGTACAATGAGCAGTTCTTC.

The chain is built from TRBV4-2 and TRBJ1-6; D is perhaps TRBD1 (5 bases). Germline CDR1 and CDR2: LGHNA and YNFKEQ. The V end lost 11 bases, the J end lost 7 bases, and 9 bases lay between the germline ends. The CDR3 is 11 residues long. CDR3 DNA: TGTGCCGGGGCGGGAAATTCACCCCTCCACTTT. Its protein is CAGAGNSPLHF.

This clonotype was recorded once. The CDR3 nucleotides are TGCAGCGTTGAAATTACAGGGGGAACTTGGGAGCAGTACTTC. This translates into CSVEITGGTWEQYF. The chain employs TRBV29-1 and TRBJ2-7, with 8 bases matching TRBD1. CDR1 and CDR2 (germline): SQVTM, ANQGSEA. This CDR3 comprises 14 residues. Trimming at V came to 2 bases and at J to 7 bases, leaving 10 bases not matched to a gene.

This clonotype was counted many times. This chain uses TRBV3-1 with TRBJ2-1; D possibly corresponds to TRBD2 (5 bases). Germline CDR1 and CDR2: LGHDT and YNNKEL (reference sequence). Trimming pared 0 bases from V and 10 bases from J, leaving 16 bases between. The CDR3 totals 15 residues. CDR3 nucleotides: TGTGCCAGCAGCCAAGATCTAGCCGTGGGGTGGGAGCAGTTCTTC. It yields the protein CASSQDLAVGWEQFF.

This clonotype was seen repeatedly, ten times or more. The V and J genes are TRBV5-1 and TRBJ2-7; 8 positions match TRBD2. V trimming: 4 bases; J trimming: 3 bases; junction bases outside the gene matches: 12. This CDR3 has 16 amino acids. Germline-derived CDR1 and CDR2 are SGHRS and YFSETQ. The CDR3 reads CASSPGGGQQNYEQYF. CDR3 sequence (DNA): TGCGCCAGCAGCCCGGGGGGGGGGCAGCAGAACTACGAGCAGTACTTC.

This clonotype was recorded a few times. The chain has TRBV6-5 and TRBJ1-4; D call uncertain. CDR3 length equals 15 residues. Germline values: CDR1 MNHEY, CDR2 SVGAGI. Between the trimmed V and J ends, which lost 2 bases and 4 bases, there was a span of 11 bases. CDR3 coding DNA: TGTGCCAGCAGTTACACATTGGACGGTAATGAAAAACTGTTTTTT. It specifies CASSYTLDGNEKLFF.

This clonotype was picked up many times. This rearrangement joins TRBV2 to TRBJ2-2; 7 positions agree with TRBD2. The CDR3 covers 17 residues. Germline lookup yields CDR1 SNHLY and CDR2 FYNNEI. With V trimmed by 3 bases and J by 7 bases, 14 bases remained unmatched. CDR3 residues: CASSDASLADLSGELFF. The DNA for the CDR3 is TGTGCCAGCAGTGATGCTTCCCTAGCGGACTTGAGCGGGGAGCTGTTTTTT.

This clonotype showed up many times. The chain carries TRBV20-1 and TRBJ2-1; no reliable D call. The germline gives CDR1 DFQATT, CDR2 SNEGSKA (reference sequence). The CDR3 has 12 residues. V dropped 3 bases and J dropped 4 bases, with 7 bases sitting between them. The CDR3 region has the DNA TGCAGTGCTAGTTCCCGTTACAATGAGCAGTTCTTC. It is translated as CSASSRYNEQFF.

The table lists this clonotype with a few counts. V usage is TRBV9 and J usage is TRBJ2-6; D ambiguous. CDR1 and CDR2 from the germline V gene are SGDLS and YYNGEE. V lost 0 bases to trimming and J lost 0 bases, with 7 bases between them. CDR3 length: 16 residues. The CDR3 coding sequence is TGTGCCAGCAGCGTAGAGGGCCTCTCTGGGGCCAACGTCCTGACTTTC. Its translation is CASSVEGLSGANVLTF.

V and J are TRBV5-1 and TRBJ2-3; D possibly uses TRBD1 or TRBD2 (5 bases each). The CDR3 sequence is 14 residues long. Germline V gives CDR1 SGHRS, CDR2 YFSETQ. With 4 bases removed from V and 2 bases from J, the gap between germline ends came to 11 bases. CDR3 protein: CASSIGTPTDTQYF. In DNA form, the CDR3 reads TGCGCCAGCAGCATCGGGACCCCCACAGATACGCAGTATTTT.

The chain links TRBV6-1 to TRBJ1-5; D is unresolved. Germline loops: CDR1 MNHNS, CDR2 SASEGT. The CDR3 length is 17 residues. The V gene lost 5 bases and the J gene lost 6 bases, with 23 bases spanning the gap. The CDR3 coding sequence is TGTGCCAGCAGTCTTAATTCTGGTGGGGTAAAGGTTCAGCCCCAGCATTTT. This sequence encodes CASSLNSGGVKVQPQHF.

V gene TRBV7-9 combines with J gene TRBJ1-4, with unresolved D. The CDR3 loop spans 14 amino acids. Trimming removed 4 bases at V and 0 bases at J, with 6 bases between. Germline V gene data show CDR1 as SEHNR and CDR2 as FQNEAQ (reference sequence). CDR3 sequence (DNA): TGTGCCAGCAGCTCAGGAACAACTAATGAAAAACTGTTTTTT. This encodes CASSSGTTNEKLFF.

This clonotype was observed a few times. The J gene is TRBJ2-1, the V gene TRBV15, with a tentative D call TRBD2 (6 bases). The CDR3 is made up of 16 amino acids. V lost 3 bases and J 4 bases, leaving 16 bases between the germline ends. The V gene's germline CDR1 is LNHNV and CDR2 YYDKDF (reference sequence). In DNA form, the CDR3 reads TGTGCCACCAGCAGTCGCAGCGGCGGGGCTTACAATGAGCAGTTCTTC. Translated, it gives CATSSRSGGAYNEQFF. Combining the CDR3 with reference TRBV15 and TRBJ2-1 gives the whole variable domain DAMVIQNPRYQVTQFGKPVTLSCSQTLNHNVMYWYQQKSSQAPKLLFHYYDKDFNNEADTPDNFQSRRPNTSFCFLDIRSPGLGDTAMYLCATSSRSGGAYNEQFFGPGTRLTVL.

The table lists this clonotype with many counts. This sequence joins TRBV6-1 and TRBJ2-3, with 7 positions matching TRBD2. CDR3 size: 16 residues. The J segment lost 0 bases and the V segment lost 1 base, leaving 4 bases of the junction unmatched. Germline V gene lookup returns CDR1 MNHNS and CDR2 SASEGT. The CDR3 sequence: CASSEGAGFSTDTQYF. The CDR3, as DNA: TGTGCCAGCAGTGAAGGAGCGGGATTTAGCACAGATACGCAGTATTTT.